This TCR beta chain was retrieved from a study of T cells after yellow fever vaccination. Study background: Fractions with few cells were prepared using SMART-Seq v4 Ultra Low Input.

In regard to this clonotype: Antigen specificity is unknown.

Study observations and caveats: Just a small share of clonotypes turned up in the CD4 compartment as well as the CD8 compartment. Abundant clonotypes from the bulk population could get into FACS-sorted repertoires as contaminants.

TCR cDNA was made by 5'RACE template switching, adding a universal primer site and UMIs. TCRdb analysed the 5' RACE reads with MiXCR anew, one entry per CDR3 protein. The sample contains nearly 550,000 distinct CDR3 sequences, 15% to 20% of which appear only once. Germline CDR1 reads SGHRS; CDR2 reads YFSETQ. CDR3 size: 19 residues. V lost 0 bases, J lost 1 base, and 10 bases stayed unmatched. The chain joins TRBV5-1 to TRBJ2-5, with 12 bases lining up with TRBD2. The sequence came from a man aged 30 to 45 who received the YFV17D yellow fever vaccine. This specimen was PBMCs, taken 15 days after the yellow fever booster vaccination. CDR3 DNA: TGCGCCAGCAGCTTGGCTAGGACTAGCGGGATCGGCGCCCAAGAGACCCAGTACTTC. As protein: CASSLARTSGIGAQETQYF.